This T cell receptor beta chain emerged from a study of OX40 agonist ivuxolimab in advanced cancers. The wider study: Patients were treated with ivuxolimab, an agonistic anti-OX40 (CD134) antibody. The mean age was roughly 60 years, ranging from roughly 23 to 80, with approximately 83% of participants male. Partial responses were achieved by three patients, of whom one had hepatocellular carcinoma and two had cutaneous melanoma. Study-wide findings and caveats: There were also nonresponders showing low normalized T-cell clonal expansion.

This clone appeared once. Its antigen is as yet unknown. V dropped 0 bases and J dropped 2 bases, with 17 bases sitting between them. This CDR3 is built from 18 residues. CDR1 is LNHDA and CDR2 is SQIVND in the germline V gene (reference sequence). Profiling relied on immunoSEQ multiplex PCR, and the TCRdb table lists in-frame clones only, not all of them. The repertoire holds 20,000 to 30,000 clones, roughly 80% seen once, with roughly 12% in the top ten. The receptor was isolated from an adult with an advanced solid tumor such as melanoma, head and neck, liver or kidney cancer. J is TRBJ2-1 and V is TRBV19; D not resolved. This specimen consisted of CD4+ or CD8+ T cells sorted from blood, obtained in a trial of the OX40 agonist ivuxolimab. The CDR3 loop is CASSIDPNGPRPYNEQFF. CDR3 bases: TGTGCCAGTAGTATAGATCCCAATGGGCCTCGCCCCTACAATGAGCAGTTCTTC.